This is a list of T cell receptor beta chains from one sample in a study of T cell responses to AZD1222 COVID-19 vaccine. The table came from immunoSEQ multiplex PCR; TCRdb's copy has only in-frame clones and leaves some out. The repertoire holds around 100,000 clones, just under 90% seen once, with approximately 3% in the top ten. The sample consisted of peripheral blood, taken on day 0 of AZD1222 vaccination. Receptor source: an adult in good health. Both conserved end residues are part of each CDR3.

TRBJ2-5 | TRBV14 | CASSQVQAGTQYF
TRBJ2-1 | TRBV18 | CASSWTGYNEQFF
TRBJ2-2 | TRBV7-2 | CASSTSPSAGELFF
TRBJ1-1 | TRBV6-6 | CASSYATVNTEAFF
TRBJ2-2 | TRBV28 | CASRKRGTNTGELFF
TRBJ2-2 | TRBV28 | CASSYYTANTGELFF
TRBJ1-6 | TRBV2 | CASTSGGLQGGSPLHF
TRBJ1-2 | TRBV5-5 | CASSLGNQNYGYTF
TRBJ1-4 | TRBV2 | CASRTQGWGEKLFF
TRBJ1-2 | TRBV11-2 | CASSFEGEAYGYTF
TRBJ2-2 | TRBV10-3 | CAISDGTPRVAGELFF
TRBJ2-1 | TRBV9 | CASSLRWEYNEQFF
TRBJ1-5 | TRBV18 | CASSPVQESNQPQHF
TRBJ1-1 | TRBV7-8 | CASSLVRDMNTEAFF
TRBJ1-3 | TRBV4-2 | CASSHDPGTSGNTIYF
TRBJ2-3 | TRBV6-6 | CASSLPEGTQYF
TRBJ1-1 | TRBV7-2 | CASSLTREGEAFF
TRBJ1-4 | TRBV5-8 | CASSQDYRGSNEKLFF
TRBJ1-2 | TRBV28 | CASSGYYGYTF
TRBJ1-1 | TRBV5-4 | CASRQNRNTEAFF
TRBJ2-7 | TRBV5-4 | CASSQAEGGRISYEQYF
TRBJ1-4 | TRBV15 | CATSRDGAEEKLFF
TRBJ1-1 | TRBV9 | CASSPGTGGAFF
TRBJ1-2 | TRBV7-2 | CASSLSWSVHGYTF
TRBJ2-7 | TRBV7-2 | CASSPGTSSSYEQYF
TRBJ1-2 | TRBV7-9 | CASSLLTGVNYGYTF
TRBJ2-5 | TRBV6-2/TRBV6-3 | CASSYGGGAGETQYF
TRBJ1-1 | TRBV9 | CASSVDPLTGVPAFF
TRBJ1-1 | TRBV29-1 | CSVETSLAGVTEAFF
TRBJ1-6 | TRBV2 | CASSEEYRVDSPLHF
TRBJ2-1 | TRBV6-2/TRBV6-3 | CASSYLGLPNNEQFF
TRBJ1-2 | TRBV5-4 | CASSLKGQPNYGYTF
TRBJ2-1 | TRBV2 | CASSGRGGLSEQFF
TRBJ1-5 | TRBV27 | CASSLRGSNQPQHF
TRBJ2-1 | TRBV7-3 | CASSLESGLYNEQFF
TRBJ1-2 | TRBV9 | CASSAGTDNYGYTF
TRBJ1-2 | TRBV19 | CASSTDRDSGYTF
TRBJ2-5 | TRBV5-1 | CASSPYRAGEYQETQYF
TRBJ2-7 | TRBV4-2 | CASSQGASSYEQYF
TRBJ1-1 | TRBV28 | CASSFGQANTEAFF
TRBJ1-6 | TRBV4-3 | CASSRGRTGSYSYNSPLHF